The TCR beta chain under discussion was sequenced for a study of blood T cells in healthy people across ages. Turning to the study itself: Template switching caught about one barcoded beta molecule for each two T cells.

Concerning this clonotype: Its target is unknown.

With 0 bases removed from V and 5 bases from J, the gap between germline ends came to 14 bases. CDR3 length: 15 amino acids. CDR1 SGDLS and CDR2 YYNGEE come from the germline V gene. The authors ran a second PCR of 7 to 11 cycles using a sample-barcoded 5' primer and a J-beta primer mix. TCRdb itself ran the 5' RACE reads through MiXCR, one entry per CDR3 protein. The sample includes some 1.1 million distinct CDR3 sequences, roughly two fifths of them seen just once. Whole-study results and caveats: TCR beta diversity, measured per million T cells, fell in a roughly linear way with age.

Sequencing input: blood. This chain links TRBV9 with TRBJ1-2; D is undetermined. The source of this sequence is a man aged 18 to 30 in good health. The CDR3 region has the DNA TGTGCCAGCAGCGTAGGGAATTCGTGGAGGTATGGCTACACCTTC. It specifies CASSVGNSWRYGYTF.